This paragraph reports one TCR beta chain. Its antigen is not known. TCRdb itself ran the 5' RACE reads through MiXCR, one entry per CDR3 protein. The sample has approximately 590,000 distinct CDR3 sequences, roughly 9.5% seen once; the top ten hold under 3%. This CDR3 region has 16 residues. The V segment lost 5 bases and the J segment 5 bases; nucleotides outside the gene matches: 11. In germline, CDR1 is MNHNS, CDR2 SASEGT. The data belong to a study of identical twins. Whole-study findings and limits: Model-predicted out-of-frame TCR alpha sharing fell below observed values in monozygotic twins. Out-of-frame beta chain sequences displayed weaker excess sharing between twins.

The same sample was also studied in work on yellow fever vaccine responses in identical twins.

Sequencing input: PBMCs. This clonotype was obtained from a woman between 18 and 30 years old in good health. The gene calls are TRBV6-1 and TRBJ2-1; the match to TRBD2 covers 8 bases. The CDR3 here is CASSRHPTSGDNEQFF. CDR3 DNA: TGTGCCAGCAGTCGACATCCCACTAGCGGCGACAATGAGCAGTTCTTC.